The 2 T cell receptor beta chains given below trace back to one sample, sequenced in a study of T cell responses to AZD1222 COVID-19 vaccine. Here immunoSEQ multiplex PCR was the method, and the copy in TCRdb shows in-frame clones only, minus some. The table shows some 160,000 clones, with almost 90% occurring only once. This material consisted of peripheral blood, taken on day 0 of AZD1222 vaccination. The receptors here all came from an adult in good health.

The sample holds a few counts of this clone. The gene calls are TRBV9 and TRBJ2-3, with D possibly called TRBD1 or TRBD2 (6 bases each). CDR1 SGDLS and CDR2 YYNGEE come from the germline V gene. Between the trimmed V and J ends, which lost 4 bases and 0 bases, there was a span of 12 bases. The CDR3 contains 15 residues. The CDR3 is CASSQTGTSTDTQYF. The CDR3 DNA reads TGTGCCAGCAGCCAAACAGGGACTAGCACAGATACGCAGTATTTT.

The chain uses TRBV11-2 and TRBJ1-6, with 7 bases aligning to TRBD1. Germline trimming cut 3 bases from V and 7 bases from J; bases unmatched to any gene: 3. Germline V gene sequence: CDR1 SGHAT, CDR2 FQNNGV. The length of the CDR3 is 14 residues. The CDR3 nucleotides are TGTGCCAGCAGCTTGCAGGGGGTAAATTCACCCCTCCACTTT. This translates into CASSLQGVNSPLHF.